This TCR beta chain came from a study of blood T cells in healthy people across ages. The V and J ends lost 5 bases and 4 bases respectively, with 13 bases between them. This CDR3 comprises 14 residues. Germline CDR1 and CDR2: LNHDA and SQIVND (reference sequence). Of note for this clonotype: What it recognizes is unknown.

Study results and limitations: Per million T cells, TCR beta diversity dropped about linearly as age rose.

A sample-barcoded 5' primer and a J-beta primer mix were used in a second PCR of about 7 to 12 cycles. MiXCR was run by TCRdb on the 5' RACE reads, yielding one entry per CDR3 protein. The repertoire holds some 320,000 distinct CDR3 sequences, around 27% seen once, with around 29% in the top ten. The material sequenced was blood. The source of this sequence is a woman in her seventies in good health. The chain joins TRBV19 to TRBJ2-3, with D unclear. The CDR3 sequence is CASSDQLLSDTQYF. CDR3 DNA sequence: TGTGCCAGTAGTGACCAGCTGTTGTCAGATACGCAGTATTTT.